A selection of T cell receptor beta chains follows, all from one sample in a study of PD-L1 blockade in urothelial cancer. Clones were sequenced by immunoSEQ multiplex PCR, and TCRdb holds only the in-frame ones, with some missing. The table has 70,000 or so clones, about 90% seen once; the top ten hold 3.5% to 5%. The sample in question was PBMCs, obtained around atezolizumab (anti-PD-L1) treatment. The receptors were sampled from a man aged 65 to 85 with urothelial cancer. CDR3s include the opening cysteine and the closing phenylalanine or tryptophan. Fields, in order: CDR3 length, V gene, clone size, D gene, J gene, CDR3 DNA, CDR3 protein. D genes are given only for firm matches. Size tells how often a clone was seen (once, few, many) or the class of an expanded clone, and some rows leave it out.

len: 16
v_gene: TRBV6-6
abundance: .
d_gene: .
j_gene: TRBJ1-3
CDR3nt: TGTGCCAGCACCCGGGGAACGAGGTCTTCGGGAAACACCATATATTTT
CDR3aa: CASTRGTRSSGNTIYF

len: 16
v_gene: TRBV6-1
abundance: few
d_gene: TRBD1
j_gene: TRBJ2-7
CDR3nt: TGTGCCAGCAGTGAATTTGGGACAGGGGCCACGGGGGAGCAGTACTTC
CDR3aa: CASSEFGTGATGEQYF

len: 15
v_gene: TRBV27
abundance: .
d_gene: .
j_gene: TRBJ2-7
CDR3nt: TGTGCCAGCAGTCTCCGAAGACAGGATTCCTACGAGCAGTACTTC
CDR3aa: CASSLRRQDSYEQYF

len: 17
v_gene: TRBV9
abundance: few
d_gene: TRBD1
j_gene: TRBJ2-1
CDR3nt: TGTGCCAGCAGCACGGACAGGGGGCAGAGCTCCTACAATGAGCAGTTCTTC
CDR3aa: CASSTDRGQSSYNEQFF

len: 11
v_gene: TRBV10-2
abundance: few
d_gene: .
j_gene: TRBJ2-7
CDR3nt: TGCGCCAGCAGCCCCTTATACGAGCAGTACTTC
CDR3aa: CASSPLYEQYF

len: 14
v_gene: TRBV21-1
abundance: .
d_gene: .
j_gene: TRBJ2-1
CDR3nt: TGTGCCAGCACCGGGGGACAGCCGCCCAATGAGCAGTTCTTC
CDR3aa: CASTGGQPPNEQFF

len: 14
v_gene: TRBV27
abundance: .
d_gene: TRBD2
j_gene: TRBJ2-5
CDR3nt: TGTGCCAGCAGTTTTTGGGGGGGATTGGAGACCCAGTACTTC
CDR3aa: CASSFWGGLETQYF

len: 15
v_gene: TRBV10-1
abundance: .
d_gene: TRBD2
j_gene: TRBJ2-1
CDR3nt: TGCGCCAGCAGTGAGGCTAGCGGGAGGGTAGATGAGCAGTTCTTC
CDR3aa: CASSEASGRVDEQFF

len: 15
v_gene: TRBV29-1
abundance: .
d_gene: TRBD2
j_gene: TRBJ2-1
CDR3nt: TGCAGCGTTAAACGGGAGGGTTCTCCTGACAATGAGCAGTTCTTC
CDR3aa: CSVKREGSPDNEQFF

len: 16
v_gene: TRBV7-9
abundance: once
d_gene: TRBD1
j_gene: TRBJ1-1
CDR3nt: TGTGCCAGCAGCGCAGTTAGGACAGGCACGAACACTGAAGCTTTCTTT
CDR3aa: CASSAVRTGTNTEAFF

len: 14
v_gene: TRBV2
abundance: .
d_gene: TRBD1
j_gene: TRBJ2-7
CDR3nt: TGTGCCAGCAGGATACAGGGGGCGTCCTACGAGCAGTACTTC
CDR3aa: CASRIQGASYEQYF

len: 13
v_gene: TRBV18
abundance: .
d_gene: TRBD1
j_gene: TRBJ2-7
CDR3nt: TGTGCCAGCTCACCGGACAGGAATAGAGAGCAGTACTTC
CDR3aa: CASSPDRNREQYF

len: 14
v_gene: TRBV10-1
abundance: .
d_gene: .
j_gene: TRBJ2-3
CDR3nt: TGCGCCAGCAGTGAGCCCAGTAGCACAGATACGCAGTATTTT
CDR3aa: CASSEPSSTDTQYF

len: 13
v_gene: TRBV5-1
abundance: .
d_gene: .
j_gene: TRBJ2-3
CDR3nt: TGCGCCAGCAGCCGGACAGACACAGATACGCAGTATTTT
CDR3aa: CASSRTDTDTQYF

len: 14
v_gene: TRBV5-1
abundance: .
d_gene: .
j_gene: TRBJ2-2
CDR3nt: TGCGCCAGCAGCCGGGTTCAGAACACCGGGGAGCTGTTTTTT
CDR3aa: CASSRVQNTGELFF

len: 15
v_gene: TRBV7-2
abundance: .
d_gene: TRBD2
j_gene: TRBJ2-1
CDR3nt: TGTGCCAGCAGCTCATGGGACTACCCAAACAATGAGCAGTTCTTC
CDR3aa: CASSSWDYPNNEQFF

len: 13
v_gene: TRBV28
abundance: .
d_gene: TRBD1
j_gene: TRBJ1-2
CDR3nt: TGTGCCAGCAGTTCGGGACAGAGCTATGGCTACACCTTC
CDR3aa: CASSSGQSYGYTF

len: 13
v_gene: TRBV15
abundance: .
d_gene: .
j_gene: TRBJ2-1
CDR3nt: TGTGCCACCAGCCTTACTATCTACAATGAGCAGTTCTTC
CDR3aa: CATSLTIYNEQFF

len: 14
v_gene: TRBV9
abundance: .
d_gene: TRBD1
j_gene: TRBJ1-3
CDR3nt: TGTGCCAGCAGCTCCAGGGGGCCGGGAAACACCATATATTTT
CDR3aa: CASSSRGPGNTIYF

len: 14
v_gene: TRBV9
abundance: .
d_gene: .
j_gene: TRBJ1-2
CDR3nt: TGTGCCAGCAGCGTGGACAACTCTAACTATGGCTACACCTTC
CDR3aa: CASSVDNSNYGYTF

len: 13
v_gene: TRBV29-1
abundance: once
d_gene: TRBD1
j_gene: TRBJ2-7
CDR3nt: TGCAGCGTGGGACAGGGCCAAGGGTACGAGCAGTACTTC
CDR3aa: CSVGQGQGYEQYF

len: 15
v_gene: TRBV6-5
abundance: .
d_gene: TRBD2
j_gene: TRBJ2-1
CDR3nt: TGTGCCAGCAGTTTACAGGCGTGGGGGGGCAATGAGCAGTTCTTC
CDR3aa: CASSLQAWGGNEQFF

len: 21
v_gene: TRBV6-1
abundance: .
d_gene: .
j_gene: TRBJ2-6
CDR3nt: TGTGCCAGCAGTGAACGTATTACTCAAGTGTTGGTATCTTCTGGGGCCAACGTCCTGACTTTC
CDR3aa: CASSERITQVLVSSGANVLTF

len: 12
v_gene: TRBV6-6
abundance: .
d_gene: TRBD2
j_gene: TRBJ2-7
CDR3nt: TGTGCCAGCAGCCCGACTAGCGGGATAGAGTACTTC
CDR3aa: CASSPTSGIEYF

len: 16
v_gene: TRBV25-1
abundance: .
d_gene: .
j_gene: TRBJ1-1
CDR3nt: TGTGCCAGCAGTCCCGATTTGGCAGGGTCGAACACTGAAGCTTTCTTT
CDR3aa: CASSPDLAGSNTEAFF